This T cell receptor beta chain is drawn from a study of blood T cells in healthy people across ages. It was with a sample-barcoded 5' primer and a J-beta primer mix that a second PCR of roughly 6 to 12 cycles was run. TCRdb used MiXCR to reprocess the 5' RACE reads, holding one entry per CDR3 protein. The sample includes roughly 550,000 distinct CDR3 sequences, about 24% of them seen just once. This clonotype was observed a handful of times. Germline CDR1 is MDHEN and CDR2 is SYDVKM. The CDR3 consists of 15 residues. V lost 5 bases to trimming and J lost 3 bases; unmatched junction nucleotides: 10. The data were also submitted as part of a second study, on T cells of mothers and their children. From that study: Sample barcodes and 2-4 random nucleotides were added by the M1S primer of the second PCR. An overlap that was slightly higher, though non-significant, was seen in related mother-child pairs versus unrelated pairs.

The chain carries TRBV28 and TRBJ2-7; 7 bases agree with TRBD2. The receptor was isolated from a boy aged 5-17 years in good health. The source material was blood. The CDR3 loop is CASSNFPVAGYEQYF. The CDR3 bases are TGTGCCAGCAGTAATTTCCCAGTAGCGGGCTACGAGCAGTACTTC.